Listed here is a single TCR beta chain. The antigen is unknown. Other DNA sequences of this sample code for an identical CDR3. Division of CD4+ cells produced a CD45RA+ naive subset and a CD45RA-negative memory subset. Deletions cut 3 bases from V and 0 bases from J, with 9 bases between. Germline CDR1 and CDR2: LNHDA and SQIVND (reference sequence). The CDR3 has 14 amino acids. TCRdb's copy holds only in-frame clones and misses some; the assay was immunoSEQ multiplex PCR. Of 2 million to 2.5 million clones detected, approximately 93% appear once; the ten largest clones hold 0.35% to 0.5%. This entry belongs to a study of shared clonotypes between healthy human individuals. Study results and limitations: Sequencing depth was expected to influence donor clonotype sharing. The low donor count limited represented genetic and exposure-history diversity.

Sequencing input: naive CD4+ T cells from PBMCs. Specified subset: CD45RA+ positively selected. The chain has TRBV19 and TRBJ2-7; unclear D gene. The TCR comes from a man in his late teens or twenties in good health. Some clones in this sample may be carry-over from other donors' samples. CDR3 sequence reads: CASSISRNSYEQYF. The CDR3 DNA reads TGTGCCAGTAGTATTAGTCGCAACTCCTACGAGCAGTACTTC.